The clone carrying this T cell receptor (beta chain) was detected a few times. What it binds is unknown. Total RNA extraction produced at least 5 micrograms (per sample) for the study. The data were obtained in a study of blood T cells in healthy people across ages. Study results and caveats: Higher diversity and more naive CD4+ cells were features of long-lived donors, compared to aged donors.

The junction had 8 bases not matched to a gene; V was cut back by 5 bases and J by 1 base. Germline loops: CDR1 LGHDT, CDR2 YNNKEL (reference sequence). CDR3 length: 17 residues. Next came a second PCR, run for roughly 7 to 12 cycles, which used a sample-barcoded 5' primer along with a J-beta primer mix. TCRdb redid the calling of the 5' RACE reads with MiXCR, one entry per CDR3 protein. The repertoire holds under 800,000 distinct CDR3 sequences, with 20% to 25% as singletons. This clonotype originated in a man aged 70 or older in good health. Sequencing used blood. This chain joins TRBV3-1 and TRBJ2-6; 7 bases line up with TRBD1. The CDR3 coding sequence is TGTGCCAGCAGCTCCCGGGACAGACTATCTGGGGCCAACGTCCTGACTTTC. Translation: CASSSRDRLSGANVLTF. Looking up the rest from reference TRBV3-1 and TRBJ2-6 gives the full variable domain: DTAVSQTPKYLVTQMGNDKSIKCEQNLGHDTMYWYKQDSKKFLKIMFSYNNKELIINETVPNRFSPKSPDKAHLNLHINSLELGDSAVYFCASSSRDRLSGANVLTFGAGSRLTVL.